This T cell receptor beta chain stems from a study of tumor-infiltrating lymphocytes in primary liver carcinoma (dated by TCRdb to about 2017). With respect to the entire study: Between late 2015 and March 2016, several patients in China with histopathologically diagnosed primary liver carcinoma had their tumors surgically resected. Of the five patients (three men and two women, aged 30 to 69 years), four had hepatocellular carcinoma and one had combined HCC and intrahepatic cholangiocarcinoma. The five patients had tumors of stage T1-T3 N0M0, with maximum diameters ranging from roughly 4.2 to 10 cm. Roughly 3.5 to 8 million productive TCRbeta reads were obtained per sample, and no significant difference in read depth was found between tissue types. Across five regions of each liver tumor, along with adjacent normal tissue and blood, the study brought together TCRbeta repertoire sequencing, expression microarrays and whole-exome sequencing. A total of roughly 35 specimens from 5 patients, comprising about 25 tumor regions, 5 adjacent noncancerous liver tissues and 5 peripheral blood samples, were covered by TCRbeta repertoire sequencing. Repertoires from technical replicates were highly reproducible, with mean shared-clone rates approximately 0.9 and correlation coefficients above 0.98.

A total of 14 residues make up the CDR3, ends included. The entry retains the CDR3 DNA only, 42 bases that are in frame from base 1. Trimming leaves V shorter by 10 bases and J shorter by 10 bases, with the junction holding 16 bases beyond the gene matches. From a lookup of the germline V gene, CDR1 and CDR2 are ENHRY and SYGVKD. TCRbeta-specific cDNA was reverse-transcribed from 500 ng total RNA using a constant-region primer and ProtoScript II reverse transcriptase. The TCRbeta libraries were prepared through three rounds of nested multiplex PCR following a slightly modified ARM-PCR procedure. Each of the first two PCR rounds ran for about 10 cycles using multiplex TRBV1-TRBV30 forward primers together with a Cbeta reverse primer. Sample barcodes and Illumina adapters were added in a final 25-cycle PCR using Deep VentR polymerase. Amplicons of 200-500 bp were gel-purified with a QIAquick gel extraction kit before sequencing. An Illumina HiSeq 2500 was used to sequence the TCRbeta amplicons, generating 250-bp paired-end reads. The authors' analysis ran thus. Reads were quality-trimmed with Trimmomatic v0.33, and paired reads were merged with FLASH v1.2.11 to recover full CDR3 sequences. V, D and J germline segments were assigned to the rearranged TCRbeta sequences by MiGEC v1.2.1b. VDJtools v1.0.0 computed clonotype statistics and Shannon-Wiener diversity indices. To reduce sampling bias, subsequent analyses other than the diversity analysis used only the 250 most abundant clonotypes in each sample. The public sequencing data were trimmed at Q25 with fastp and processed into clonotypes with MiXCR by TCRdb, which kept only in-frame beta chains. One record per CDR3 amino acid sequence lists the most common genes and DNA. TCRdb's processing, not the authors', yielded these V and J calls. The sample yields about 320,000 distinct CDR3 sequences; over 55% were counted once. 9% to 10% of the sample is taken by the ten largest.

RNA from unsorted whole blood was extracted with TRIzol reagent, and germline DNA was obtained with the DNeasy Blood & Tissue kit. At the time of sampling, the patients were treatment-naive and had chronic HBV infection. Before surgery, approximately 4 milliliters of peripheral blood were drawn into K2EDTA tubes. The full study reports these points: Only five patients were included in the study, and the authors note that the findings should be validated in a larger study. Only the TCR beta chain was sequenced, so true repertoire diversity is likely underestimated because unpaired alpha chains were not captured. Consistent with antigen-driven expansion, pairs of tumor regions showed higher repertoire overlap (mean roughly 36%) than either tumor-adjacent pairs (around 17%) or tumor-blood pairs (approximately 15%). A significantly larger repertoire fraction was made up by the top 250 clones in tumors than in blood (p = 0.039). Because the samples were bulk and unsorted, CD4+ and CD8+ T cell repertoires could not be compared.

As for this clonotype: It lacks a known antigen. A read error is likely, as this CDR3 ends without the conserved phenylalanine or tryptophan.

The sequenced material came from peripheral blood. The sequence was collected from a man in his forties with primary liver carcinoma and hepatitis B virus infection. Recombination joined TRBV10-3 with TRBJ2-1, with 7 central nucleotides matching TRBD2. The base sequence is TGTGCCACCTTAGAGCGGGAAAAGGGAGGCGAGCAGTTCCCC. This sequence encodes CATLEREKGGEQFP.